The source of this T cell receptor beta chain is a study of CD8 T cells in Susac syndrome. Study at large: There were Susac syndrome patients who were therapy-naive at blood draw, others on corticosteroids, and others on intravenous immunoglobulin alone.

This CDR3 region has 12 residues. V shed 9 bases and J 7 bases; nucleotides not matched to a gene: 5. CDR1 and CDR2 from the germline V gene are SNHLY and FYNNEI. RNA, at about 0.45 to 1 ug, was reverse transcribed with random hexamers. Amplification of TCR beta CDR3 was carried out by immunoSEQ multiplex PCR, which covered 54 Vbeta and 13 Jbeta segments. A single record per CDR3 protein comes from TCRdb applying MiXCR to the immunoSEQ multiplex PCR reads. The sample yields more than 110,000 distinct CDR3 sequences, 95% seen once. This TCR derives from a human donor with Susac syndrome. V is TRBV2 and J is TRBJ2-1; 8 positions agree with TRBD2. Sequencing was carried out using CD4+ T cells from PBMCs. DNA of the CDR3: TGTGCCAGGCGGGGGGAGGAGAATGAGCAGTTCTTC. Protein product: CARRGEENEQFF. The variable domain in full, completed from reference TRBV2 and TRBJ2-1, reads EPEVTQTPSHQVTQMGQEVILRCVPISNHLYFYWYRQILGQKVEFLVSFYNNEISEKSEIFDDQFSVERPDGSNFTLKIRSTKLEDSAMYFCARRGEENEQFFGPGTRLTVL.